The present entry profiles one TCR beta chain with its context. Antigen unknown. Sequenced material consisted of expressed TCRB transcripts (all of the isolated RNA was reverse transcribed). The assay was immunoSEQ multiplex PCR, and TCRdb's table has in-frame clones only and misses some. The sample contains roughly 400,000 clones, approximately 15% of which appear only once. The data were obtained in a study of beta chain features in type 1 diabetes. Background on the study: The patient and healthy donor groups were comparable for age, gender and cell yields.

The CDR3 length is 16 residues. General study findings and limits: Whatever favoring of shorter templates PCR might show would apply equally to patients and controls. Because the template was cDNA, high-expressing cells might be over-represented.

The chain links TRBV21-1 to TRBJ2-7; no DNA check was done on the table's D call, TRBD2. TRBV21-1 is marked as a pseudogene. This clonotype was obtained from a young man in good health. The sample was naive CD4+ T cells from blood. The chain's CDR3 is CASSKLAGSSDYEQYV. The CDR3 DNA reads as TGTGCCAGCAGCAAATTGGCTGGTAGCTCTGACTACGAGCAGTACGTC.